The clone carrying this TCR beta chain was found a few times. The data are from a study of fetal regulatory T cell absence and autoimmunity. Clones were sequenced by immunoSEQ multiplex PCR, and TCRdb holds only the in-frame ones, with some missing. The profile shows around 100,000 clones, about 78% of them singletons. The CDR3 length is 15 residues. The V gene's germline CDR1 is SGHAT and CDR2 FQNNGV. J lost 5 bases, V lost 0 bases, and 5 bases had no gene match. The chain carries TRBV11-2 and TRBJ2-7; 9 bases map to TRBD1. The sequenced sample was pancreas tissue. The clonotype originates from a male donor with IPEX syndrome. CDR3 protein: CASSLDPGQGNEQYF. CDR3 in DNA: TGTGCCAGCAGCTTAGATCCCGGACAGGGGAACGAGCAGTACTTC.